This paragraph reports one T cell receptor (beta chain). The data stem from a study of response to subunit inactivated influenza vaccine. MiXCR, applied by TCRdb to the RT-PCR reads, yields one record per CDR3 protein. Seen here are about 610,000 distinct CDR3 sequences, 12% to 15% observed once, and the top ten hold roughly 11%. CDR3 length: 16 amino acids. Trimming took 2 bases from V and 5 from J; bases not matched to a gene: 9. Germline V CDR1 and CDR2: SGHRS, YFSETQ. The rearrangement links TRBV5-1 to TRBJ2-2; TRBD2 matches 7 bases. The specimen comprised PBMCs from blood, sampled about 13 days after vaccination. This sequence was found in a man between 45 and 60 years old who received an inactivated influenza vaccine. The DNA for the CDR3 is TGCGCCAGCAGCTTAAGGACGGACGGGGGGACCGGGGAGCTGTTTTTT. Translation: CASSLRTDGGTGELFF.